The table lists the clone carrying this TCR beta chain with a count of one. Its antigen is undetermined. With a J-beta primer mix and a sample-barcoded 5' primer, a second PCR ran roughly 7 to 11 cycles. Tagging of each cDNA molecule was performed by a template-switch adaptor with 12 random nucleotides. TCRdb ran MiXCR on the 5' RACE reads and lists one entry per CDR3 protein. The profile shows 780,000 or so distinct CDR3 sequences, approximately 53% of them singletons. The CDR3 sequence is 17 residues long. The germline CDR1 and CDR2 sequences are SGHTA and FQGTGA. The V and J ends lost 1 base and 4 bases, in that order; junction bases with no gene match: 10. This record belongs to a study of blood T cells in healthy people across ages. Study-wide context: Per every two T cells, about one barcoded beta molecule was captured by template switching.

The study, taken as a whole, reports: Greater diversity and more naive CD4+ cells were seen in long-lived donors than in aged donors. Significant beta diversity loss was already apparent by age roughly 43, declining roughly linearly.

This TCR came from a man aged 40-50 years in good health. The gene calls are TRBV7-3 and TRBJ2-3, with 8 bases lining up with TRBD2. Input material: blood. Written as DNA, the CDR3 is TGTGCCAGCAGCTTAAAAACCGGGAGGGAGGGAGCAGATACGCAGTATTTT. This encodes CASSLKTGREGADTQYF.